This T cell receptor beta chain was identified during a study of T cell responses to AZD1222 COVID-19 vaccine. Details on this clone: Its antigen is not identified.

The table came from immunoSEQ multiplex PCR; TCRdb's copy has only in-frame clones and leaves some out. The sample consists of over 100,000 clones, roughly nine tenths of them appearing once. Deletions cut 5 bases from V and 9 bases from J, with 10 bases between. There are 12 residues in the CDR3. Germline values: CDR1 SGHNT, CDR2 YENEEA. Findings and caveats of the study: Donor demographics were predominantly white British with a female majority; clonal diversity may be underestimated.

This sample comprised peripheral blood, obtained on day 0 of AZD1222 vaccination. The source of this sequence is an adult in good health. V and J are TRBV11-3 and TRBJ2-2, with D perhaps TRBD1 (6 bases). CDR3 DNA: TGTGCCAGCAGCCCACGGGACAGGGAGCTGTTTTTT. It specifies CASSPRDRELFF.